The 32 T cell receptor beta chains below were found in one sample sequenced in a study of T cells in tuberculosis. The time point is: new active TB diagnosis, blood taken before or within 7 days of starting treatment. Assay: immunoSEQ multiplex PCR; the TCRdb copy retains only in-frame clones and omits some. This sample has tens of thousands of clones, with under 85% found just once. The input for sequencing was PBMCs, taken at tuberculosis diagnosis. The source is an adult with tuberculosis.

The genes are TRBV10-2 and TRBJ2-1; the match to TRBD2 covers 13 bases. This CDR3 has 14 amino acids. Losses at the gene ends were 6 bases for V and 6 bases for J; bases not matched to a gene: 2. CDR1 WSHSY and CDR2 SAAADI come from the germline V gene. The CDR3 sequence is CASSRLAGGNEQFF. In nucleotides, the CDR3 is TGCGCCAGCAGCCGACTAGCGGGAGGCAATGAGCAGTTCTTC.

The rearrangement uses TRBV2 and TRBJ2-4; 9 bases fit TRBD1. This CDR3 is 15 amino acids long. Germline values: CDR1 SNHLY, CDR2 FYNNEI. Trimming at V came to 8 bases and at J to 9 bases, leaving 14 bases not matched to a gene. CDR3 DNA: TGTGCCAGCCAGCCCACCGGGACAGGGATTGGCATTCAGTACTTC. Translated: CASQPTGTGIGIQYF. The variable domain in full, completed from reference TRBV2 and TRBJ2-4, reads EPEVTQTPSHQVTQMGQEVILRCVPISNHLYFYWYRQILGQKVEFLVSFYNNEISEKSEIFDDQFSVERPDGSNFTLKIRSTKLEDSAMYFCASQPTGTGIGIQYFGAGTRLSVL.

The chain is built from TRBV19 and TRBJ1-2; no firm D call. Germline CDR1 reads LNHDA; CDR2 reads SQIVND (reference sequence). Trimming shortened V by 1 base and J by 6 bases, and 9 bases separated the two germline ends. The CDR3 is 13 amino acids. CDR3 residues: CASSIGRIDGYTF. The DNA for the CDR3 is TGTGCCAGTAGTATAGGCAGGATTGATGGCTACACCTTC.

The genes are TRBV5-1 and TRBJ2-7; D possibly corresponds to TRBD2 (5 bases). There are 14 residues in the CDR3. V lost 4 bases to trimming and J lost 2 bases, with 13 bases between them. Germline values: CDR1 SGHRS, CDR2 YFSETQ. The CDR3 sequence: CASSTGLSPYEQYF. CDR3 DNA sequence: TGCGCCAGCAGCACCGGACTTTCCCCCTACGAGCAGTACTTC.

This clone was recorded only once. The genes are TRBV10-3 and TRBJ1-5; tentative D call: TRBD1 (6 bases). The ends were cut back, 3 bases at V and 7 bases at J, with 10 bases in the middle. From germline, CDR1 is ENHRY and CDR2 SYGVKD. The CDR3 runs 13 residues. In nucleotides, the CDR3 is TGTGCCATCAGTGATGGGGGCGGGCAGCCCCAGCATTTT. It encodes CAISDGGGQPQHF.

This clone showed up just a few times. V usage is TRBV19 and J usage is TRBJ1-6, with no clear D. CDR1 and CDR2 from the germline V gene are LNHDA and SQIVND (reference sequence). This CDR3 is built from 14 residues. The V end was cut by 3 bases, the J end by 5 bases, with 8 bases between. CDR3 protein: CASSINGDNSPLHF. CDR3 coding DNA: TGTGCCAGTAGTATCAACGGGGATAATTCACCCCTCCACTTT.

The chain recombines TRBV5-1 with TRBJ2-7, with TRBD1 identical over 8 bases. This CDR3 has 16 amino acids. CDR1 SGHRS and CDR2 YFSETQ come from the germline V gene. J gave up 0 bases and V 3 bases, and 8 bases lay outside the gene matches. The CDR3 loop reads CASSYSGTGFSYEQYF. In DNA form, the CDR3 reads TGCGCCAGCAGCTATTCCGGGACAGGCTTCTCCTACGAGCAGTACTTC.

This clone was detected only once. The V call is TRBV7-2, the J call TRBJ2-3; 7 positions agree with TRBD1. The germline gives CDR1 SGHTA, CDR2 FQGNSA. The CDR3 spans 15 residues. V gave up 1 base and J gave up 3 bases; unmatched junction bases: 4. Here the CDR3 DNA reads TGTGCCAGCAGCTTAGAAAGACAGGGAACAGATACGCAGTATTTT. This sequence encodes CASSLERQGTDTQYF.

The chain combines TRBV7-3 with TRBJ2-1; TRBD2 is a possible D gene (6 bases). V dropped 2 bases and J dropped 4 bases, with 15 bases sitting between them. Germline loops: CDR1 SGHTA, CDR2 FQGTGA. This CDR3 has 16 residues. Here the CDR3 DNA reads TGTGCCAGCAGCTTAGAGCCCCCGGGAGCGTACAATGAGCAGTTCTTC. Protein: CASSLEPPGAYNEQFF.

The V and J genes are TRBV5-1 and TRBJ2-2, with D possibly matching TRBD1 (5 bases). Trimming stripped 0 bases from V and 1 base from J, with 10 bases between. Germline CDR1 and CDR2: SGHRS and YFSETQ. The CDR3 is made up of 16 amino acids. The chain's CDR3 is CASSLGSRENTGELFF. The CDR3 DNA follows: TGCGCCAGCAGCTTGGGGTCCAGGGAGAACACCGGGGAGCTGTTTTTT.

The rearrangement joins TRBV2 to TRBJ2-5; 9 bases agree with TRBD2. Germline CDR1 and CDR2: SNHLY and FYNNEI. With V trimmed by 11 bases and J by 4 bases, 17 bases remained unmatched. The length of the CDR3 is 16 residues. DNA of the CDR3: TGTGCCCTCACTATAGCGGGAGAGTTTGCAGGAGAGACCCAGTACTTC. It specifies CALTIAGEFAGETQYF.

Only one count was recorded for this clone. V usage is TRBV5-1 and J usage is TRBJ1-4; D ambiguous. The CDR3 totals 14 residues. Per germline, CDR1 SGHRS and CDR2 YFSETQ. Trimming pared 4 bases from V and 8 bases from J, leaving 15 bases between. The CDR3 loop reads CASSLEGGREKLFF. As DNA, the CDR3 is TGCGCCAGCAGCCTGGAGGGAGGAAGAGAAAAACTGTTTTTT.

The CDR3 protein is CASSGGRASAYEQYF. The DNA of the CDR3 is TGTGCCAGCAGTGGCGGGAGGGCCTCGGCCTACGAGCAGTACTTC. The chain couples TRBV2 to TRBJ2-7; 9 positions agree with TRBD2. CDR1 SNHLY and CDR2 FYNNEI come from the germline V gene. The V and J ends lost 4 bases and 2 bases, in that order; junction bases with no gene match: 6. This CDR3 is 15 amino acids long.

V gene TRBV12-5 combines with J gene TRBJ2-2; TRBD1 agrees at 8 bases. The V and J ends lost 7 bases and 4 bases, in that order; junction bases with no gene match: 14. The V gene's germline CDR1 is LGHNT and CDR2 FRNRAP. The length of the CDR3 is 17 residues. CDR3 sequence: CASARPSGGLSTGELFF. CDR3 coding DNA: TGTGCTAGTGCCCGCCCCTCAGGGGGCCTGAGCACCGGGGAGCTGTTTTTT.

V is TRBV6-1 and J is TRBJ1-2; 7 bases line up with TRBD1. V shed 7 bases, J shed 4 bases, and the junction held 6 bases outside the gene matches. The CDR3 covers 13 residues. Germline V gene data show CDR1 as MNHNS and CDR2 as SASEGT. The DNA of the CDR3 is TGTGCCAGCATGAGACAGGGTGGCTATGGCTACACCTTC. Translated: CASMRQGGYGYTF.

This clone is a singleton in its sample. The chain employs TRBV29-1 and TRBJ1-2; D possibly corresponds to TRBD1 (5 bases). CDR1 and CDR2 (germline): SQVTM, ANQGSEA. The CDR3 has 12 amino acids. The CDR3 DNA reads as TGCAGGCTTAAGGACACCAACTATGGCTACACCTTC. Protein: CRLKDTNYGYTF.

This chain joins TRBV20-1 and TRBJ2-7; TRBD2 is a possible D gene (5 bases). The CDR3 has 11 amino acids. Per germline, CDR1 DFQATT and CDR2 SNEGSKA (reference sequence). Trimming took 5 bases from V and 7 from J, leaving 12 bases between them. The chain's CDR3 is CSASFRREQYF. The CDR3, as DNA: TGCAGTGCTTCTTTTAGGAGGGAGCAGTACTTC.

This clone was detected a few times. V is TRBV10-3 and J is TRBJ1-1, with 9 positions matching TRBD1. CDR1 and CDR2 from the germline V gene are ENHRY and SYGVKD. Trimming at V came to 6 bases and at J to 9 bases, leaving 11 bases not matched to a gene. This CDR3 has 14 amino acids. CDR3: CAIRSFGTGRKAFF. CDR3 in DNA: TGTGCCATCAGGTCATTCGGGACAGGGAGGAAAGCTTTCTTT.

The chain carries TRBV7-2 and TRBJ1-2, with TRBD1 as a possible D gene (6 bases). This CDR3 is 16 amino acids long. Germline CDR1 is SGHTA and CDR2 is FQGNSA. V lost 0 bases and J 0 bases, leaving 11 bases between the germline ends. The DNA for the CDR3 is TGTGCCAGCAGCTTAGCTCGACAGGTTCCTAACTATGGCTACACCTTC. It yields the protein CASSLARQVPNYGYTF. The entire variable domain, with the rest obtained from reference TRBV7-2 and TRBJ1-2, is as follows: GAGVSQSPSNKVTEKGKDVELRCDPISGHTALYWYRQSLGQGLEFLIYFQGNSAPDKSGLPSDRFSAERTGGSVSTLTIQRTQQEDSAVYLCASSLARQVPNYGYTFGSGTRLTVV.

Written as DNA, the CDR3 is TGTGCCAGCAGCTTAAGGCAGGCGTCTCTCTCCTACGAGCAGTACTTC. Translation gives CASSLRQASLSYEQYF. The V and J genes are TRBV7-6 and TRBJ2-7, with D unresolved. Per germline, CDR1 SGHVS and CDR2 FNYEAQ. Trimming shortened V by 2 bases and J by 0 bases, and 14 bases separated the two germline ends. The CDR3 is made up of 16 amino acids.

This chain links TRBV30 with TRBJ1-2, with D perhaps TRBD1 (5 bases). V was trimmed by 0 bases and J by 8 bases, leaving 13 bases between them. The CDR3 loop spans 13 amino acids. Germline V lookup: CDR1 GTSNPN, CDR2 SVGIG (reference sequence). The CDR3 protein is CAWSVGGKGGYTF. The CDR3 bases are TGTGCCTGGAGTGTCGGGGGTAAGGGCGGCTACACCTTC.

CDR3 amino acids: CASSFRGDIQYF. The CDR3 DNA sequence: TGCGCCAGCAGCTTCAGGGGTGACATTCAGTACTTC. The chain joins TRBV5-1 to TRBJ2-4, with D maybe TRBD1 (6 bases). Trimming took 2 bases from V and 8 from J, leaving 8 bases between them. The CDR3 contains 12 residues. The germline CDR1 and CDR2 sequences are SGHRS and YFSETQ.

The chain is built from TRBV28 and TRBJ1-2, with D maybe TRBD1 (6 bases). This CDR3 spans 14 amino acids. Germline lookup yields CDR1 MDHEN and CDR2 SYDVKM. The ends were cut back, 6 bases at V and 8 bases at J, with 19 bases in the middle. DNA for the CDR3: TGTGCCAGCAGCACTTCACAGGGTTCGTGGGGCTACACCTTC. It yields the protein CASSTSQGSWGYTF.

The chain combines TRBV6-6 with TRBJ1-1; D not resolved. The CDR3 has 12 amino acids. Trimming took off 10 bases at V and 10 bases at J, with 19 bases between the two ends. Germline assignment: CDR1 MNHNY and CDR2 SVGAGI (reference sequence). The CDR3 loop is CATLNPGFAAFF. Written as DNA, the CDR3 is TGTGCCACTCTTAACCCGGGGTTCGCAGCTTTCTTT.

CDR3 bases: TGTGCCAGCAGCCAAATAGATACGCAGTATTTT. Translated: CASSQIDTQYF. The chain is built from TRBV7-2 and TRBJ2-3; D remains unclear. Germline CDR1 reads SGHTA; CDR2 reads FQGNSA. Trimming removed 5 bases at V and 5 bases at J, with 5 bases between. This CDR3 comprises 11 residues.

This chain links TRBV9 with TRBJ1-1; TRBD1 aligns across 7 bases. This CDR3 region has 15 residues. CDR1 and CDR2 (germline): SGDLS, YYNGEE. V shed 0 bases and J 0 bases; nucleotides not matched to a gene: 2. The CDR3 spells CASSVEGAMNTEAFF. The DNA of the CDR3 is TGTGCCAGCAGCGTAGAGGGGGCCATGAACACTGAAGCTTTCTTT.

V usage is TRBV2 and J usage is TRBJ2-2; D may be TRBD1 (5 bases). Deletions cut 2 bases from V and 0 bases from J, with 10 bases between. This CDR3 has 16 amino acids. Germline CDR1 reads SNHLY; CDR2 reads FYNNEI. Here the CDR3 reads CASSEMGPSNTGELFF. DNA of the CDR3: TGTGCCAGCAGTGAAATGGGGCCCTCGAACACCGGGGAGCTGTTTTTT.

V is TRBV27 and J is TRBJ2-7, with D perhaps matching TRBD2 (6 bases). Per the germline V gene, CDR1 is MNHEY and CDR2 is SMNVEV (reference sequence). Trimming pared 8 bases from V and 5 bases from J, leaving 16 bases between. The CDR3 consists of 13 residues. CDR3 amino acids: CASGPLGGDEQYF. Here the CDR3 DNA reads TGTGCCAGCGGTCCGCTAGGAGGGGACGAGCAGTACTTC.

The chain is built from TRBV5-1 and TRBJ2-1; 10 nucleotides line up with TRBD2. The length of the CDR3 is 15 residues. After removal of 3 bases from V and 9 bases from J, the junction contained 9 bases not matched to a gene. Germline V gene sequence: CDR1 SGHRS, CDR2 YFSETQ. The CDR3 coding sequence is TGCGCCAGCAGCTCGGCACTAGCGGGAATAGGTGAGCAGTTCTTC. This translates into CASSSALAGIGEQFF.

The genes are TRBV7-3 and TRBJ2-1, with TRBD1 as a possible D gene (6 bases). Germline assignment: CDR1 SGHTA and CDR2 FQGTGA. The V end was cut by 5 bases, the J end by 5 bases, with 13 bases between. The CDR3 spans 14 residues. CDR3: CASSPAGQNNEQFF. CDR3 coding DNA: TGTGCCAGCAGCCCGGCCGGACAGAACAATGAGCAGTTCTTC.

This sequence joins TRBV18 and TRBJ1-6, with 7 bases that match TRBD1. The V gene end was trimmed by 3 bases and the J gene end by 7 bases; junction bases not matched to a gene: 6. The CDR3 length is 15 residues. The germline gives CDR1 KGHSH, CDR2 LQKENI. This CDR3 is CASSPATGINSPLHF. The DNA for the CDR3 is TGTGCCAGCTCACCGGCGACAGGGATCAATTCACCCCTCCACTTT.

The chain uses TRBV7-2 and TRBJ2-2; possibly TRBD1 for D (5 bases). V was trimmed by 5 bases and J by 2 bases, leaving 15 bases between them. The CDR3 totals 16 residues. Germline values: CDR1 SGHTA, CDR2 FQGNSA. The CDR3 region has the DNA TGTGCCAGCAGCCGATTCCAGGGCACTAACACCGGGGAGCTGTTTTTT. Protein: CASSRFQGTNTGELFF.